This TCR beta chain was documented in a study of graft-versus-host responses after intestinal transplantation (dated by TCRdb to 2020 to 2022). Looking at the study overall: The transplants that recipients got were multivisceral, liver-intestinal, or isolated intestinal. Every recipient was given anti-thymocyte globulin induction, followed by roughly 3 years of maintenance tacrolimus and steroids. After intestinal transplantation, graft-versus-host and host-versus-graft alloreactive T cell clones in the graft, circulation and bone marrow were tracked using bulk TCR-beta CDR3 sequencing. Alloreactive clones were identified by sequencing pre-transplant mixed lymphocyte reaction products and comparing them with unstimulated pre-transplant donor and recipient T cells. Of the roughly 26 intestinal transplant recipients enrolled in the cohort, one of whom was a retransplant, a few patients without pretransplant specimens were excluded. Donor T cell macrochimerism was defined as a peak of at least 4% donor T cells among recipient peripheral blood mononuclear cells. Instead of going to the commercial service, samples from a few later patients were sequenced in-house on an Illumina MiSeq and processed with MiXCR. Study-wide findings and limitations: GvH clones were detected in recipient bone marrow, and some of these GvH clones were observed earlier in ileal mucosa or blood, consistent with an intestinal mucosal origin. In patients with donor T cell macrochimerism, the allografts had high GvH to HvG T cell clonal ratios. Early after transplant, peak levels of circulating GvH clones were associated with declines in HvG clones. The conclusions were limited by the relatively low number and heterogeneity of the intestinal transplant patients.

Library preparation used the immunoSEQ multiplex PCR assay. For most patients, high-throughput TCR-beta CDR3 sequencing of genomic DNA was performed by Adaptive Biotechnologies. The paper's data handling went like this. TCR sequencing data for 15 to 20 patients were retrieved from Adaptive's ImmunoSEQ software; a few other patients were processed with MiXCR and VDJtools. CDR3 nucleotide sequences shared by donor and recipient were removed because the origin of these sequences could not be assigned. Alloreactive clones required at least 2-fold expansion over unstimulated cells and minimum CFSE-low frequency of 0.002% (template counts) or 0.001% (read counts). Clones were considered mappable if detected in sequenced pre-transplant spleen, lymph node, or MLR CFSE-low populations of the donor or recipient. Cumulative frequency of alloreactive clones was calculated as a percentage of all sequences weighted by copy number. TCRdb stores this immuneACCESS table with in-frame sequences only. Part of the clones is absent; in the studies checked, under half of the shortfall reflects unresolved V genes, and no reason is known for the rest. The V and J calls and the clone size are those of that table, but D and trimming were determined from the DNA. The sample has 45,000 to 55,000 clones on record, less than 95% of them singletons. Around 5.5% of the sample is held by the ten biggest clonotypes.

Blood samples were collected up to 4 times in the first month after transplant and then at least monthly when available. Note on this clone: Its recognized antigen is unknown. No base quality information exists; no much larger clone differs at one position.

The sequences come from PBMCs, collected about 93 weeks after intestinal transplant. This TCR was sampled from a human patient who received an intestinal transplant, so some T cells may come from the graft donor.

The CDR3 reads CASSVDGGEDYGYTF. Read as DNA, the sequence is TGTGCCAGCAGCGTAGATGGAGGGGAGGACTATGGCTACACCTTC. The chain couples TRBV9 to TRBJ1-2; possibly the D gene is TRBD1, per 5 matching bases. CDR3 length: 15 amino acids, cysteine to phenylalanine. The DNA shown is the 45-base CDR3, in frame from base 1. V and J lose 0 bases and 3 bases, and a span of 12 bases separates them. The germline V gene specifies SGDLS as CDR1 and YYNGEE as CDR2.